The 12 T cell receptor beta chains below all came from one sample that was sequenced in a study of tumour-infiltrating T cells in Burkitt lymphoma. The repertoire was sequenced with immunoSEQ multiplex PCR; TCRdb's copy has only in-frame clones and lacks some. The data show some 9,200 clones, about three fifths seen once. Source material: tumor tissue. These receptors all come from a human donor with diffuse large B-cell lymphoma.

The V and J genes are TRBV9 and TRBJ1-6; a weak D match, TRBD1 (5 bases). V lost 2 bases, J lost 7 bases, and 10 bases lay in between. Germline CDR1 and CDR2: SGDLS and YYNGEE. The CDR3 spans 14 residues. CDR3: CASSVREGNSPLHF. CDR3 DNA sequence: TGTGCCAGCAGCGTCCGGGAGGGGAATTCACCCCTCCACTTT.

CDR3 in amino acids: CATSSPVSGQGNGYTF. The DNA for the CDR3 is TGTGCCACCAGCAGCCCGGTTAGTGGACAGGGGAATGGCTACACCTTC. This chain joins TRBV15 and TRBJ1-2; 9 nucleotides line up with TRBD1. V lost 3 bases and J lost 6; bases outside the gene matches: 11. This CDR3 contains 16 residues. Germline assignment: CDR1 LNHNV and CDR2 YYDKDF (reference sequence).

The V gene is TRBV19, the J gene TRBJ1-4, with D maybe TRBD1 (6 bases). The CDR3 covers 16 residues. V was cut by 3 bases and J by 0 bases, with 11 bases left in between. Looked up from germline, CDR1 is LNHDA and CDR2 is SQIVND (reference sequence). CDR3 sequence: CASSMGAAATNEKLFF. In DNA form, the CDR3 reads TGTGCCAGTAGTATGGGGGCAGCTGCAACTAATGAAAAACTGTTTTTT.

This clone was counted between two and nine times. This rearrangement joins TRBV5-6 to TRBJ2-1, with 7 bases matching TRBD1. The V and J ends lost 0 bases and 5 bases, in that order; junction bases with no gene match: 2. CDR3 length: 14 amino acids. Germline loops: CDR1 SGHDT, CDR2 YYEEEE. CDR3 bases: TGTGCCAGCAGCTTGGGGGGACAGAACAATGAGCAGTTCTTC. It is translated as CASSLGGQNNEQFF. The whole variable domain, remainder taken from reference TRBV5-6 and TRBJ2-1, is DAGVTQSPTHLIKTRGQQVTLRCSPKSGHDTVSWYQQALGQGPQFIFQYYEEEERQRGNFPDRFSGHQFPNYSSELNVNALLLGDSALYLCASSLGGQNNEQFFGPGTRLTVL.

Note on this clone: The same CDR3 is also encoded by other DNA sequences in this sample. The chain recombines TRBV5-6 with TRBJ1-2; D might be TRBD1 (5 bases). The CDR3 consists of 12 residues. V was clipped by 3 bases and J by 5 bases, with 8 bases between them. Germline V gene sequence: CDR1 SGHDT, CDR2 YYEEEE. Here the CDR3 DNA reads TGTGCCAGCAGCTCTTCAGGGTATGGCTACACCTTC. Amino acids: CASSSSGYGYTF.

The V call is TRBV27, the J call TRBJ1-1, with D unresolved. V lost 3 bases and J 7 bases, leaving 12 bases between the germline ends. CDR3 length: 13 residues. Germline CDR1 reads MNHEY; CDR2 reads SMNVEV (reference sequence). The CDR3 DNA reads TGTGCCAGCAGTTTTAGGGTGAATGGTGAAGCTTTCTTT. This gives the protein CASSFRVNGEAFF.

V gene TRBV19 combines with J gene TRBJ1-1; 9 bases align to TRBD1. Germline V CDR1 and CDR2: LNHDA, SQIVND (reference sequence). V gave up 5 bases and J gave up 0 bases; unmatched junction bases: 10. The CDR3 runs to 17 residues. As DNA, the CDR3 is TGTGCCAGTAGTTCACTATTTCGGGACAGGGTGAACACTGAAGCTTTCTTT. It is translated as CASSSLFRDRVNTEAFF.

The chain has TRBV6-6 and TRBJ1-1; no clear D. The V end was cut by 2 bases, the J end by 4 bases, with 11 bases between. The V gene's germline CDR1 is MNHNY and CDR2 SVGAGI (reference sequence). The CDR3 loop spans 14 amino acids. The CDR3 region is CASSYGRVGTEAFF. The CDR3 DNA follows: TGTGCCAGCAGTTACGGGAGAGTCGGCACTGAAGCTTTCTTT.

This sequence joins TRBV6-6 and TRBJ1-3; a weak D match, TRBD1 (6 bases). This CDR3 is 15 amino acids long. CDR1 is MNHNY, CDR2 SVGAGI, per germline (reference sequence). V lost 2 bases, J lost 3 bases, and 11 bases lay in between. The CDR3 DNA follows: TGTGCCAGCAGTTACGACAGGACCTTTGGAAACACCATATATTTT. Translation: CASSYDRTFGNTIYF.

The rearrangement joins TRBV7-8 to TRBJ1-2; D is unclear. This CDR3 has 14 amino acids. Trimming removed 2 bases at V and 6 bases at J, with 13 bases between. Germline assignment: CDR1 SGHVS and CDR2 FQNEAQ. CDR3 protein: CASSLRETSNGYTF. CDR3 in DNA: TGTGCCAGCAGCTTACGGGAAACCTCTAATGGCTACACCTTC.

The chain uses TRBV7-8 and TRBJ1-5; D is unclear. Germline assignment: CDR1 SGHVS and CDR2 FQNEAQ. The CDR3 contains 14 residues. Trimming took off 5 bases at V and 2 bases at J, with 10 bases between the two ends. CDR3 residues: CASSAGLGNQPQHF. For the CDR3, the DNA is TGTGCCAGCAGCGCAGGACTTGGCAATCAGCCCCAGCATTTT.

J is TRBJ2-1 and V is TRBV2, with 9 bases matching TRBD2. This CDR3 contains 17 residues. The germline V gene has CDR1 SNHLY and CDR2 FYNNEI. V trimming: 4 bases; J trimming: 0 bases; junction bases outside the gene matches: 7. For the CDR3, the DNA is TGTGCCAGCAGTGCCCTAGCGGGGCAGAGCTCCTACAATGAGCAGTTCTTC. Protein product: CASSALAGQSSYNEQFF.